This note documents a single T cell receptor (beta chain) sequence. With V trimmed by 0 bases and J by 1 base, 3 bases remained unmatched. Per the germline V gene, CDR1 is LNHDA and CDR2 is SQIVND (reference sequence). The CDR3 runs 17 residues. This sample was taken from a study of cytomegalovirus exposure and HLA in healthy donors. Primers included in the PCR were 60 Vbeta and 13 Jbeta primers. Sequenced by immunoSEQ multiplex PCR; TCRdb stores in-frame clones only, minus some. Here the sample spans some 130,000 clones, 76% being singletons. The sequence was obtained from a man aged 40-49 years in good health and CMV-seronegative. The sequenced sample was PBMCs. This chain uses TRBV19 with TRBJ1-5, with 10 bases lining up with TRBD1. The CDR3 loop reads CASSIDGTGASNQPQHF. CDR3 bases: TGTGCCAGTAGTATAGATGGGACAGGGGCCAGCAATCAGCCCCAGCATTTT. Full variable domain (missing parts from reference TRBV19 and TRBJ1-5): DGGITQSPKYLFRKEGQNVTLSCEQNLNHDAMYWYRQDPGQGLRLIYYSQIVNDFQKGDIAEGYSVSREKKESFPLTVTSAQKNPTAFYLCASSIDGTGASNQPQHFGDGTRLSIL.